This TCR beta chain was profiled in a study of cytomegalovirus exposure and HLA in healthy donors. Study-level findings and limits: For TCR beta chains, V- and J-gene trimming was later linked to a missense DCLRE1C variant. Presence/absence analysis assumed near-uniform sequencing depth across donors.

Losses at the gene ends were 5 bases for V and 3 bases for J; bases not matched to a gene: 6. In germline, CDR1 is GTSNPN, CDR2 SVGIG (reference sequence). This CDR3 region has 14 residues. On this clone itself: The antigen is unknown.

13 Jbeta primers and 60 Vbeta primers were used for the PCR. This table comes from immunoSEQ multiplex PCR, and its TCRdb copy is limited to in-frame clones, with some not included. The sample yields roughly 99,000 clones, approximately 84% seen once. The sample comprised PBMCs. J is TRBJ2-2 and V is TRBV30; 7 bases match TRBD1. The receptor was derived from a man aged 25-45 years in good health and CMV-seronegative. CDR3: CAWSGGSDTGELFF. DNA for the CDR3: TGTGCCTGGTCAGGGGGTTCGGACACCGGGGAGCTGTTTTTT. The full variable domain, in which reference TRBV30 and TRBJ2-2 provide the parts outside the CDR3, is SQTIHQWPATLVQPVGSPLSLECTVEGTSNPNLYWYRQAAGRGLQLLFYSVGIGQISSEVPQNLSASRPQDRQFILSSKKLLLSDSGFYLCAWSGGSDTGELFFGEGSRLTVL.